This T cell receptor beta chain was recovered during a study of blood T cell repertoires in COVID-19. Those who participated ranged in age from roughly 18 to 89 years and resided in about two dozen US areas. Authors' processing steps: Cell counts per sample came from amplifying reference gene primers. Sequenced by immunoSEQ multiplex PCR; TCRdb stores in-frame clones only, minus some. V and J calls plus clone size are reproduced from that table; the DNA served to infer D and trimming. The sample yields a few hundred thousand clones, 70% to 90% seen once. The CDR3 is made up of 15 amino acids. Germline V CDR1 and CDR2: SGHNT, YYREEE (reference sequence). The V and J ends lost 4 bases and 2 bases, in that order; junction bases with no gene match: 8.

V gene TRBV5-4 combines with J gene TRBJ1-2; 7 positions agree with TRBD1. Sequencing input: PBMCs or T cells enriched from blood (not recorded which). The sequence was collected from a woman under 40 who had recovered from COVID-19. CDR3 protein: CASSHAGGQNYGYTF. CDR3 bases: TGTGCCAGCAGCCATGCTGGGGGACAGAACTATGGCTACACCTTC.